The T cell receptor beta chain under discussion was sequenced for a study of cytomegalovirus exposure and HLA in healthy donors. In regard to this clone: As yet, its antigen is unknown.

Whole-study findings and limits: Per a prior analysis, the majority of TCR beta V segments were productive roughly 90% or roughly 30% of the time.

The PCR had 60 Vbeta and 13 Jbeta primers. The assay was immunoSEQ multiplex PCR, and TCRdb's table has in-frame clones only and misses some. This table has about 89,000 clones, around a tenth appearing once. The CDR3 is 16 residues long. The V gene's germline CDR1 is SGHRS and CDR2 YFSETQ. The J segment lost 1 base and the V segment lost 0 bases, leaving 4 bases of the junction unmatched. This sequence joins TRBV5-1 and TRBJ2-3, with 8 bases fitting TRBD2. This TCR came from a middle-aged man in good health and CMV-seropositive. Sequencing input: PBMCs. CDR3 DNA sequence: TGCGCCAGCAGCTTGGACGGGAGGGCGGGCACAGATACGCAGTATTTT. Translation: CASSLDGRAGTDTQYF.